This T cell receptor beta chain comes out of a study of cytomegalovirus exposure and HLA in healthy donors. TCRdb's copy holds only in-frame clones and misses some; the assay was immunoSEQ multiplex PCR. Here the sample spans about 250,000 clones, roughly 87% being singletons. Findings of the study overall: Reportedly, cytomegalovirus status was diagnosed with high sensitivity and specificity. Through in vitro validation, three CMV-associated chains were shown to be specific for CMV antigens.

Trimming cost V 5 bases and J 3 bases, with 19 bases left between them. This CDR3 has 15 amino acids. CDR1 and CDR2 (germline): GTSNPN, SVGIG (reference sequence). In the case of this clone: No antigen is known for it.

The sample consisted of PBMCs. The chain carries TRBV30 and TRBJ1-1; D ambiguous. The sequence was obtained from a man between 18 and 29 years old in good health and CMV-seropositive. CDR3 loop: CAWLKLGILYTEAFF. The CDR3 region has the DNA TGTGCCTGGTTGAAATTGGGGATACTTTACACTGAAGCTTTCTTT. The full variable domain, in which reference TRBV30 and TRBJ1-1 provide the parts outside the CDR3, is SQTIHQWPATLVQPVGSPLSLECTVEGTSNPNLYWYRQAAGRGLQLLFYSVGIGQISSEVPQNLSASRPQDRQFILSSKKLLLSDSGFYLCAWLKLGILYTEAFFGQGTRLTVV.